Sequencing of this T cell receptor (beta chain) was carried out in a study of blood T cell repertoires in COVID-19. Data came from immunoSEQ multiplex PCR; TCRdb stores just in-frame clones and leaves some out. Of 130,000 or so clones in the sample, roughly 82% were seen once. CDR3 length equals 15 residues. The V and J ends lost 6 bases and 4 bases, in that order; junction bases with no gene match: 7. Looked up from germline, CDR1 is SEHNR and CDR2 is FQNEAQ (reference sequence). This chain uses TRBV7-9 with TRBJ2-1, with TRBD2 matching 9 bases. Sequencing was done on a sample of peripheral blood. This TCR came from a human donor in a cohort sampled during active COVID-19. The CDR3: CASRARTSVYNEQFF. In DNA, the CDR3 is TGTGCCAGCAGAGCACGGACTAGCGTGTACAATGAGCAGTTCTTC. Drawing the rest from reference TRBV7-9 and TRBJ2-1, the complete variable domain is DTGVSQNPRHKITKRGQNVTFRCDPISEHNRLYWYRQTLGQGPEFLTYFQNEAQLEKSRLLSDRFSAERPKGSFSTLEIQRTEQGDSAMYLCASRARTSVYNEQFFGPGTRLTVL.